One T cell receptor (beta chain) is described in this entry. Its antigen is undetermined. At one boundary the junction diverges from the germline segment, which might be a read error. The length of the CDR3 is 14 residues. The germline gives CDR1 SGHRS, CDR2 YFSETQ. These data originate in a study of T cells after yellow fever vaccination. Study background: Fractions low in cell number were prepared with SMART-Seq v4 Ultra Low Input. General study points: Among all clonotypes, a small share was observed in both CD4 and CD8 compartments. The booster saw the reappearance of most primary-vaccination clones (96% CD4, almost 90% CD8).

TCRdb re-derived calls from the 5' RACE reads in MiXCR, one entry per CDR3 protein. The sample gives about 160,000 distinct CDR3 sequences, about 7% of which show up once; roughly 2.5% is in the top ten. The TCR sequence derives from a man between 18 and 35 years old who received the YFV17D yellow fever vaccine. V usage is TRBV5-1 and J usage is TRBJ2-5; D is undetermined. The input for sequencing was CD4+ T cells sorted from PBMCs, taken less than 6 days after the first yellow fever vaccination. CDR3: CASSLDIERETHYF. DNA of the CDR3: TGCGCCAGCAGCTTGGATATCGAGCGCGAGACCCACTACTTC.